Given below is one T cell receptor (beta chain) in context. No antigen is known for it. These data belong to a study of T cell responses to AZD1222 COVID-19 vaccine. Across the study: Recipients boosted at about 4 weeks or about 12 weeks are pooled.

With V trimmed by 0 bases and J by 5 bases, 4 bases remained unmatched. CDR3 length: 17 residues. Germline V lookup: CDR1 SGHVS, CDR2 FQNEAQ. Study observations and caveats: Repertoires were obtained solely post-peak T cell response. The donor group comprised mostly white British people and more females; the analysis possibly underestimated clonal diversity.

Clones were read by immunoSEQ multiplex PCR, and TCRdb kept only the in-frame ones, dropping some. The sample includes about 180,000 clones, approximately 86% seen only once; the top ten take 7.7%. The chain couples TRBV7-8 to TRBJ2-1; the match to TRBD2 covers 13 bases. The material was peripheral blood, obtained on day 0 of AZD1222 vaccination. The receptor's source is an adult in good health. The CDR3 here is CASSLAPGLAGDNEQFF. The CDR3 DNA reads TGTGCCAGCAGCTTAGCTCCAGGACTAGCGGGGGACAATGAGCAGTTCTTC.